The clone carrying this TCR beta chain was detected ten times or more. A clone one base away is much larger, so this may be a read error. The CDR3 does not end in the conserved phenylalanine or tryptophan, so this is likely a read error. Deletions cut 3 bases from V and 2 bases from J, with 14 bases between. The CDR3 runs 15 residues. Germline V gives CDR1 LNHNV, CDR2 YYDKDF (reference sequence). This entry belongs to a study of CD8+CD57+ T cells in acquired aplastic anemia. Genomic DNA, the template, was used for profiling of the TCR beta VDJ and CDR3. Using its own MiXCR run on the reads, TCRdb lists one record per CDR3 protein. The table records approximately 380,000 distinct CDR3 sequences, 55% to 75% of them present only once.

The J gene is TRBJ2-7, the V gene TRBV15, with D tentatively TRBD2 (6 bases). The sequenced sample consisted of sorted CD4+, CD8+, or CD8+CD57+ T cells (not recorded which) from PBMCs. The receptor was isolated from a human donor in good health, serving as a control. The CDR3 here is CATSRDRDSAYEQYS. As DNA, the CDR3 is TGTGCCACCAGCAGGGACCGGGACTCAGCCTACGAGCAGTACTCC.